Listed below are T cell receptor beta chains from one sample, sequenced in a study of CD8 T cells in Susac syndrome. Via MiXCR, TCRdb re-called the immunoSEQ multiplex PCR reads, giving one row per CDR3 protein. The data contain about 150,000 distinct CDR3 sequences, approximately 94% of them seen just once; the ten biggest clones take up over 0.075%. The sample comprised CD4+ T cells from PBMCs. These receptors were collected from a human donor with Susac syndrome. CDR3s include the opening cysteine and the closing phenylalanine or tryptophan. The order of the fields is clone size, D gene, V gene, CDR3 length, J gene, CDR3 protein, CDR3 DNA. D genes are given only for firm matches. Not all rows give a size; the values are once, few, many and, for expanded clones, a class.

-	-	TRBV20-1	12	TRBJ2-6	CSAPAGANVLTF	TGCAGTGCCCCGGCTGGGGCCAACGTCCTGACTTTC
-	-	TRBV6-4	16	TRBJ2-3	CASSLLGGGRTDTQYF	TGTGCCAGCAGTCTATTAGGAGGTGGGCGCACAGATACGCAGTATTTT
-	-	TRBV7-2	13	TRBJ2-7	CASSPHRTYEQYF	TGTGCCAGCAGCCCCCACAGGACCTACGAGCAGTACTTC
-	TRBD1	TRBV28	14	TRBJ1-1	CASSLSTGVLEAFF	TGTGCCAGCAGTTTATCGACAGGGGTTCTTGAAGCTTTCTTT
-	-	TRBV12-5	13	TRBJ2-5	CASGRNEQETQYF	TGTGCTAGTGGCCGAAACGAACAAGAGACCCAGTACTTC
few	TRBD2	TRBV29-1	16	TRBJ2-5	CSVEAGLAGFGETQYF	TGCAGCGTTGAAGCGGGACTAGCGGGCTTTGGGGAGACCCAGTACTTC
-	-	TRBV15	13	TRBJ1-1	CATSRRGGTEAFF	TGTGCCACCAGTAGAAGGGGGGGCACTGAAGCTTTCTTT
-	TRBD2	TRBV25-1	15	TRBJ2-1	CASSPGLGLSYEQFF	TGTGCCAGCAGTCCGGGACTAGGACTGTCGTATGAGCAGTTCTTC
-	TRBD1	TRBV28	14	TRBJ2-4	CASSPTGRRNIQYF	TGTGCCAGCAGCCCGACAGGGCGGAGAAACATTCAGTACTTC
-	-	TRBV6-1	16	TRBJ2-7	CASRTDTRGASYEQYF	TGTGCCAGCAGAACGGACACCAGAGGGGCATCCTACGAGCAGTACTTC
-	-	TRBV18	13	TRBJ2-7	CASSIQGSYEQYF	TGTGCCAGCTCAATACAGGGCTCCTACGAGCAGTACTTC
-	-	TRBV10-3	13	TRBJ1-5	CAISRDSNQPQHF	TGTGCCATCAGTAGGGACAGCAATCAGCCCCAGCATTTT
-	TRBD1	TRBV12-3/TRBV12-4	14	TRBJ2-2	CASSLDRTTGELFF	TGTGCCAGCAGTTTGGACAGGACCACCGGGGAGCTGTTTTTT
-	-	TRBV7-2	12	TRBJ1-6	CASSLDMSPLHF	TGTGCCAGCAGCTTAGATATGTCACCCCTCCACTTT
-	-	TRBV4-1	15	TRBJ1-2	CASSQGLWDDYGYTF	TGCGCCAGCAGCCAAGGGTTGTGGGACGACTATGGCTACACCTTC
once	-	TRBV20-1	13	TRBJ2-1	CSARDREYNEQFF	TGCAGTGCTAGAGATCGGGAATACAATGAGCAGTTCTTC
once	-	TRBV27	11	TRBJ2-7	CASSSYHEQYF	TGTGCCAGCAGTAGTTACCACGAGCAGTACTTC
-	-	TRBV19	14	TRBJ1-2	CASSIPGYLYGYTF	TGTGCCAGTAGTATCCCAGGGTACCTCTATGGCTACACCTTC
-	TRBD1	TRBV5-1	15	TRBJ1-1	CASSLTGGADTEAFF	TGCGCCAGCAGCTTGACAGGGGGCGCGGACACTGAAGCTTTCTTT
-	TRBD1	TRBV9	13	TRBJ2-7	CASSPSTGYEQYF	TGTGCCAGCAGCCCCTCGACAGGGTACGAGCAGTACTTC
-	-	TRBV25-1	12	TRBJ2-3	CASSPYEDTQYF	TGTGCCAGCAGCCCGTACGAGGATACGCAGTATTTT
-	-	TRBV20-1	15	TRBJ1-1	CSARDWEPGNTEAFF	TGCAGTGCTAGAGATTGGGAGCCCGGGAACACTGAAGCTTTCTTT
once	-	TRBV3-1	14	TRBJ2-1	CASSQGPGNNEQFF	TGTGCCAGCAGCCAAGGTCCTGGCAACAATGAGCAGTTCTTC
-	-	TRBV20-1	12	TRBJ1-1	CSASVGAQEAFF	TGCAGTGCTAGCGTAGGGGCCCAAGAAGCTTTCTTT
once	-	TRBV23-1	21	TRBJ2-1	CASSRTIAPPQTGSSYNEQFF	TGCGCCAGCAGCCGTACCATCGCCCCCCCCCAGACAGGCAGCTCCTACAATGAGCAGTTCTTC
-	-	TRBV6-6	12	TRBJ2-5	CASSYPHETQYF	TGTGCCAGCAGTTACCCCCACGAAACCCAGTACTTC
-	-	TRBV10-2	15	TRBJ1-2	CASSEPSFGFYGYTF	TGCGCCAGCAGTGAGCCATCCTTCGGCTTTTATGGCTACACCTTC
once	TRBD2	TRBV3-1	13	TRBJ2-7	CASSRGGTYEQYF	TGTGCCAGCAGCCGGGGAGGGACCTACGAGCAGTACTTC
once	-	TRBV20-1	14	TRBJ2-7	CSARRGMGVHEQYF	TGCAGTGCTAGGAGGGGGATGGGGGTCCACGAGCAGTACTTC
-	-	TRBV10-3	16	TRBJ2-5	CAISDGRNAGEETQYF	TGTGCCATCAGTGACGGTCGGAACGCAGGGGAGGAGACCCAGTACTTC
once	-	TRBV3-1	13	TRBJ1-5	CASSQAGDQPQHF	TGTGCCAGCAGCCAAGCAGGGGATCAGCCCCAGCATTTT
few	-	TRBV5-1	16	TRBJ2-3	CASSLGAGRVGDTQYF	TGCGCCAGCAGCTTAGGGGCAGGGAGAGTAGGAGATACGCAGTATTTT
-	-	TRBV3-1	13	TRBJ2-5	CASSQAGEETQYF	TGTGCCAGCAGCCAGGCCGGAGAAGAGACCCAGTACTTC
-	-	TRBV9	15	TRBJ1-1	CASSVSPTVNTEAFF	TGTGCCAGCAGCGTATCCCCGACAGTAAACACTGAAGCTTTCTTT
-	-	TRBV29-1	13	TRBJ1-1	CSVYRRMNTEAFF	TGCAGCGTGTACCGACGGATGAACACTGAAGCTTTCTTT
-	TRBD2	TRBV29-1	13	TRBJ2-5	CSVVVTSWETQYF	TGCAGCGTTGTCGTGACTAGCTGGGAGACCCAGTACTTC
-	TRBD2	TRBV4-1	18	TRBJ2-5	CASSLRKIAGGPGETQYF	TGCGCCAGCAGCCTCCGAAAAATTGCGGGGGGGCCCGGAGAGACCCAGTACTTC
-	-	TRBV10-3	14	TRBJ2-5	CAISGTLTQETQYF	TGTGCCATCAGTGGGACACTTACTCAAGAGACCCAGTACTTC
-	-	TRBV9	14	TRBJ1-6	CASSVGIGSSPLHF	TGTGCCAGCAGCGTAGGTATTGGGTCTTCACCCCTCCACTTT
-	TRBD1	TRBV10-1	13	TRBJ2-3	CASRKTGAVAQYF	TGCGCCAGCAGGAAGACAGGGGCGGTGGCGCAGTATTTT
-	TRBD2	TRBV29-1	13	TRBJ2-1	CSVPGGTFNEQFF	TGCAGCGTCCCCGGGGGGACTTTCAATGAGCAGTTCTTC
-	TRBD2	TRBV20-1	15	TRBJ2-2	CSARERGGFMGELFF	TGCAGTGCCAGAGAGCGGGGGGGCTTTATGGGGGAGCTGTTTTTT
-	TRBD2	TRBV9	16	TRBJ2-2	CASSASGTSFSGELFF	TGTGCCAGCAGCGCCTCCGGGACTAGCTTCTCCGGGGAGCTGTTTTTT
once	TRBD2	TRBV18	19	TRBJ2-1	CASSPSTSGGPSSYNEQFF	TGTGCCAGCTCACCATCGACTAGCGGGGGCCCGAGCTCCTACAATGAGCAGTTCTTC
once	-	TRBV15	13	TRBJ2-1	CATSSLGGHEQFF	TGTGCCACCAGTTCCCTGGGGGGGCATGAGCAGTTCTTC
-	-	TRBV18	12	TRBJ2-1	CASSFGIGEQFF	TGTGCCAGCTCATTCGGGATAGGTGAGCAGTTCTTC